The 29 T cell receptor beta chains given below trace back to one sample, sequenced in a study of shared clonotypes between healthy human individuals. Assay used: immunoSEQ multiplex PCR; TCRdb lists only in-frame clones, some missing. Altogether approximately 1.5 million clones are present, around 98.5% being singletons, with the ten largest covering roughly 0.36%. The sequenced material came from naive CD4+ T cells sorted from blood. Indicated subset: CD45RA+ positively selected. The receptors here all came from a man aged 25 to 45 in good health.

The chain combines TRBV2 with TRBJ2-7; D tentatively fits TRBD1 or TRBD2 (6 bases each). Germline V CDR1 and CDR2: SNHLY, FYNNEI. This CDR3 is 14 amino acids long. V was cut by 6 bases and J by 4 bases, with 16 bases left in between. For the CDR3, the DNA is TGTGCCAGCAGGGGGGGCAGGGGCGAATACGAGCAGTACTTC. Protein product: CASRGGRGEYEQYF.

The CDR3 region has the DNA TGCAGCGTCGGACAGGGGGCCTCTGGGAACACTGAAGCTTTCTTT. This gives the protein CSVGQGASGNTEAFF. The gene calls are TRBV29-1 and TRBJ1-1, with 11 bases identical to TRBD1. The CDR3 is 15 amino acids. The V segment lost 6 bases and the J segment 1 base; nucleotides outside the gene matches: 7. CDR1 SQVTM and CDR2 ANQGSEA come from the germline V gene.

The J gene is TRBJ1-3, the V gene TRBV4-1; D unclear. Germline V CDR1 and CDR2: MGHRA, YSYEKL. V dropped 6 bases and J dropped 0 bases, with 12 bases sitting between them. The CDR3 has 15 amino acids. CDR3: CASSPRAGSGNTIYF. In DNA form, the CDR3 reads TGCGCCAGCAGTCCGAGGGCTGGCTCTGGAAACACCATATATTTT.

V is TRBV11-2 and J is TRBJ2-5; TRBD1 agrees at 8 bases. Germline V CDR1 and CDR2: SGHAT, FQNNGV. Trimming cost V 6 bases and J 4 bases; bases outside gene matches: 7. This CDR3 is built from 14 residues. As DNA, the CDR3 is TGTGCCAGCAGACGAGACAGGGGACGAGAGACCCAGTACTTC. The encoded protein is CASRRDRGRETQYF.

The table lists this clone with a count of one. CDR3 amino acids: CASSPIDRGLTEAFF. The CDR3 DNA reads TGTGCCAGCTCACCAATTGACAGGGGGCTGACTGAAGCTTTCTTT. This sequence joins TRBV18 and TRBJ1-1; 10 bases are shared with TRBD1. Trimming cost V 2 bases and J 5 bases; bases outside gene matches: 5. The germline V gene encodes CDR1 KGHSH and CDR2 LQKENI. This CDR3 comprises 15 residues.

The chain joins TRBV28 to TRBJ2-7; no clear D gene. Germline CDR1 and CDR2: MDHEN and SYDVKM. CDR3 length equals 12 residues. CDR3 sequence: CAIGQTSYEQYF. The CDR3, as DNA: TGTGCGATAGGGCAGACCTCCTACGAGCAGTACTTC.

The chain recombines TRBV5-4 with TRBJ2-2; TRBD2 matches 7 bases. V trimming: 1 base; J trimming: 5 bases; junction bases outside the gene matches: 5. The CDR3 length is 15 residues. CDR1 and CDR2 (germline): SGHNT, YYREEE (reference sequence). The chain's CDR3 is CASSLRGRGTGELFF. CDR3 coding DNA: TGTGCCAGCAGCTTGCGTGGGAGGGGTACCGGGGAGCTGTTTTTT.

The rearrangement links TRBV6-5 to TRBJ1-2; tentative D call: TRBD1 (5 bases). The CDR3 spans 15 residues. V gave up 2 bases and J gave up 4 bases, with 14 bases separating them. CDR1 is MNHEY and CDR2 is SVGAGI in the germline V gene. This chain's CDR3 is CASSYPLGEGYGYTF. In DNA, the CDR3 is TGTGCCAGCAGTTACCCCCTAGGGGAGGGCTATGGCTACACCTTC.

The V and J genes are TRBV7-3 and TRBJ2-2; no clear D gene. Germline lookup yields CDR1 SGHTA and CDR2 FQGTGA. The V gene lost 5 bases and the J gene lost 1 base, with 5 bases spanning the gap. This CDR3 has 13 residues. CDR3 sequence: CASSRLNTGELFF. The CDR3 DNA follows: TGTGCCAGCAGCCGGTTGAACACCGGGGAGCTGTTTTTT.

The CDR3 loop reads CASSLEGLRNEQFF. As DNA, the CDR3 is TGTGCCAGCAGCCTGGAAGGTTTGCGCAATGAGCAGTTCTTC. V gene TRBV5-4 combines with J gene TRBJ2-1; D is unresolved. The CDR3 totals 14 residues. Germline CDR1 is SGHNT and CDR2 is YYREEE (reference sequence). V gave up 4 bases and J gave up 6 bases, with 14 bases separating them.

This chain connects TRBV28 to TRBJ2-7, with TRBD1 matching over 8 bases. Germline CDR1 is MDHEN and CDR2 is SYDVKM. This CDR3 spans 15 amino acids. The V segment lost 8 bases and the J segment 3 bases; nucleotides outside the gene matches: 12. CDR3 amino acids: CASLPSDRDFYEQYF. The CDR3 DNA sequence: TGTGCCAGCCTGCCATCGGACAGGGATTTCTACGAGCAGTACTTC.

This clone is a singleton in its sample. The chain couples TRBV11-3 to TRBJ2-1; maybe TRBD2 (6 bases). CDR1 and CDR2 (germline): SGHNT, YENEEA. This CDR3 has 16 amino acids. The V end was cut by 5 bases, the J end by 2 bases, with 16 bases between. In nucleotides, the CDR3 is TGTGCCAGCAGCCGAGGAAGGGAGGTAGCCTACAATGAGCAGTTCTTC. This encodes CASSRGREVAYNEQFF. Using reference TRBV11-3 and TRBJ2-1 for the parts outside the CDR3, the full variable domain is EAGVVQSPRYKIIEKKQPVAFWCNPISGHNTLYWYLQNLGQGPELLIRYENEEAVDDSQLPKDRFSAERLKGVDSTLKIQPAELGDSAVYLCASSRGREVAYNEQFFGPGTRLTVL.

The chain carries TRBV7-9 and TRBJ2-7, with D perhaps being TRBD1 or TRBD2 (5 bases each). Trimming pared 4 bases from V and 2 bases from J, leaving 12 bases between. Germline V gene lookup returns CDR1 SEHNR and CDR2 FQNEAQ (reference sequence). CDR3 size: 14 residues. The CDR3 is CASSSPQGAYEQYF. As DNA, the CDR3 is TGTGCCAGCAGCTCCCCCCAGGGAGCCTACGAGCAGTACTTC.

This sequence joins TRBV5-1 and TRBJ2-4; the D is unclear. The CDR3 is 13 residues long. Germline V CDR1 and CDR2: SGHRS, YFSETQ. The V gene lost 5 bases and the J gene lost 5 bases, with 11 bases spanning the gap. DNA for the CDR3: TGCGCCAGCAGTTGGGATGGGGAAAACATTCAGTACTTC. Residues: CASSWDGENIQYF. Full variable domain (rest looked up from reference TRBV5-1 and TRBJ2-4): KAGVTQTPRYLIKTRGQQVTLSCSPISGHRSVSWYQQTPGQGLQFLFEYFSETQRNKGNFPGRFSGRQFSNSRSEMNVSTLELGDSALYLCASSWDGENIQYFGAGTRLSVL.

The V call is TRBV27, the J call TRBJ2-7, with a possible D match to TRBD2 (5 bases). Germline V gene lookup returns CDR1 MNHEY and CDR2 SMNVEV (reference sequence). The V end lost 5 bases, the J end lost 2 bases, and 16 bases lay between the germline ends. This CDR3 spans 15 amino acids. CDR3 region: CASSRGLLQPYEQYF. The DNA for the CDR3 is TGTGCCAGCAGTCGAGGACTTCTACAACCCTACGAGCAGTACTTC.

Details on this clone: The junction and the germline gene differ at one end; a read error may be behind it. The chain carries TRBV7-7 and TRBJ1-3; D is uncertain. CDR1 and CDR2 from the germline V gene are SSHAT and FNYEAQ (reference sequence). The CDR3 runs to 13 residues. The CDR3 DNA follows: TGTGCTAGCAGCTTATGGCATGGAAACACCATATATTTT. This translates into CASSLWHGNTIYF.

The chain recombines TRBV19 with TRBJ2-6, with D unresolved. With 2 bases removed from V and 0 bases from J, the gap between germline ends came to 5 bases. CDR1 is LNHDA and CDR2 is SQIVND in the germline V gene (reference sequence). This CDR3 is 15 amino acids long. The CDR3 DNA is TGTGCCAGTAGTATACGGAACTCTGGGGCCAACGTCCTGACTTTC. Protein: CASSIRNSGANVLTF.

The V call is TRBV2, the J call TRBJ1-2; D is unresolved. This CDR3 is built from 16 residues. In germline, CDR1 is SNHLY, CDR2 FYNNEI. Between the trimmed V and J ends, which lost 6 bases and 0 bases, there was a span of 17 bases. The CDR3 region is CASSATPVPTNYGYTF. As DNA, the CDR3 is TGTGCCAGCAGCGCTACCCCGGTCCCAACTAACTATGGCTACACCTTC.

The chain joins TRBV30 to TRBJ1-1; weak D call: TRBD1 (5 bases). Deletions cut 2 bases from V and 2 bases from J, with 9 bases between. Germline V gene sequence: CDR1 GTSNPN, CDR2 SVGIG (reference sequence). CDR3 length: 13 amino acids. The CDR3 loop reads CAWSRQTNTEAFF. CDR3 coding DNA: TGTGCCTGGAGTCGACAGACCAACACTGAAGCTTTCTTT. The full variable domain, its missing parts supplied by reference TRBV30 and TRBJ1-1, is SQTIHQWPATLVQPVGSPLSLECTVEGTSNPNLYWYRQAAGRGLQLLFYSVGIGQISSEVPQNLSASRPQDRQFILSSKKLLLSDSGFYLCAWSRQTNTEAFFGQGTRLTVV.

The chain combines TRBV6-5 with TRBJ2-5; D is perhaps TRBD2 (6 bases). V was clipped by 9 bases and J by 4 bases, with 15 bases between them. CDR1 MNHEY and CDR2 SVGAGI come from the germline V gene. The CDR3 is 13 amino acids. As DNA, the CDR3 is TGTGCCAGTGGGACGCGGGGATCAGAGACCCAGTACTTC. Encoded protein: CASGTRGSETQYF.

This sequence joins TRBV10-2 and TRBJ2-2; no clear D gene. CDR1 WSHSY and CDR2 SAAADI come from the germline V gene. V was cut by 2 bases and J by 7 bases, with 8 bases left in between. CDR3 size: 13 residues. Written as DNA, the CDR3 is TGCGCCAGCAGTGAGCCCAGTCACGGGGAGCTGTTTTTT. It specifies CASSEPSHGELFF.

The chain carries TRBV6-5 and TRBJ2-1; the match to TRBD2 covers 7 bases. V shed 0 bases, J shed 10 bases, and the junction held 6 bases outside the gene matches. Germline V gene sequence: CDR1 MNHEY, CDR2 SVGAGI. CDR3 size: 14 residues. CDR3: CASSYSLASEEQFF. Written as DNA, the CDR3 is TGTGCCAGCAGTTACTCACTAGCGAGTGAAGAGCAGTTCTTC.

J is TRBJ1-4 and V is TRBV7-9; 8 nucleotides agree with TRBD1. Germline V lookup: CDR1 SEHNR, CDR2 FQNEAQ (reference sequence). J gave up 5 bases and V 3 bases, and 5 bases lay outside the gene matches. The CDR3 covers 15 residues. CDR3: CASSFAGQGNEKLFF. The CDR3 bases are TGTGCCAGCAGCTTTGCTGGACAGGGAAATGAAAAACTGTTTTTT.

CDR3 protein: CASSEVTGLEQYF. DNA of the CDR3: TGCGCCAGCAGTGAGGTAACAGGTCTCGAGCAGTACTTC. The rearrangement joins TRBV10-1 to TRBJ2-7; perhaps TRBD1 as D (5 bases). Trimming removed 2 bases at V and 6 bases at J, with 11 bases between. The CDR3 spans 13 residues. CDR1 is WNHNN, CDR2 SYGVQD, per germline (reference sequence).

The V gene is TRBV28, the J gene TRBJ2-3; 9 bases are a match to TRBD1. This CDR3 is 16 amino acids long. Germline CDR1 reads MDHEN; CDR2 reads SYDVKM. The V and J ends lost 7 bases and 2 bases, in that order; junction bases with no gene match: 10. The DNA of the CDR3 is TGTGCCAGCACCCTGCTACGGGACAGGGTCACAGATACGCAGTATTTT. Its protein product is CASTLLRDRVTDTQYF.

A word on this clone: Other nucleotide sequences in the sample specify the same CDR3. This rearrangement joins TRBV7-9 to TRBJ2-7, with D uncertain. CDR1 SEHNR and CDR2 FQNEAQ come from the germline V gene (reference sequence). The CDR3 is 14 residues long. Trimming left V 5 bases short and J 2 bases short, with 13 bases between. The CDR3 here is CASSLGSLTYEQYF. CDR3 nucleotides: TGTGCCAGCAGCCTTGGTTCCCTAACCTACGAGCAGTACTTC.

This sequence joins TRBV25-1 and TRBJ2-1; TRBD1 matches at 7 bases. The CDR3 extends over 15 amino acids. After removal of 6 bases from V and 7 bases from J, the junction contained 12 bases not matched to a gene. Looked up from germline, CDR1 is MGHDK and CDR2 is SYGVNS. The CDR3 DNA reads TGTGCCAGCAGAAGACAGGGAACGTTCGGGAATGAGCAGTTCTTC. This translates into CASRRQGTFGNEQFF.

This clone was detected once. The J gene is TRBJ2-3, the V gene TRBV7-3; 8 nucleotides line up with TRBD2. Trimming removed 5 bases from V and 0 bases from J; junction bases left unmatched: 4. The CDR3 totals 15 residues. Germline CDR1 SGHTA, CDR2 FQGTGA. This chain's CDR3 is CASSLAGRSTDTQYF. CDR3 nucleotides: TGTGCCAGCAGCCTAGCGGGCCGTAGCACAGATACGCAGTATTTT.

This chain connects TRBV7-2 to TRBJ1-5; D perhaps matches TRBD1 (5 bases). The CDR3 length is 14 residues. Germline loops: CDR1 SGHTA, CDR2 FQGNSA. Trimming removed 3 bases from V and 7 bases from J, with 13 bases in between. The CDR3 protein is CASSLSAGDQPQHF. The CDR3 coding sequence is TGTGCCAGCAGCTTGTCTGCTGGGGACCAGCCCCAGCATTTT.